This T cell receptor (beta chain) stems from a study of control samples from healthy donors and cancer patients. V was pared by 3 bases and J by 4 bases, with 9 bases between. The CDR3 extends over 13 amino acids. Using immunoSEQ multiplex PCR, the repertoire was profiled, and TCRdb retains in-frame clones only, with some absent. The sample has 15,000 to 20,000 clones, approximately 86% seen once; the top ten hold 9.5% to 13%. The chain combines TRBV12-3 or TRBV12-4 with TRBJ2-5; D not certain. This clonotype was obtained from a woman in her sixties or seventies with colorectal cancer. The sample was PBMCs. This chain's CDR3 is CASSLPGRETQYF. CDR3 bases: TGTGCCAGCAGTTTGCCCGGCCGAGAGACCCAGTACTTC.